This entry lists 7 T cell receptor beta chains sequenced from one sample in a study of spatial heterogeneity in lung cancer. TCRdb re-analysed the 5' RACE reads in MiXCR, keeping a single row per CDR3 protein. The sample records several thousand distinct CDR3 sequences, roughly 5% being singletons. Time point described: sample taken at primary tumor resection. Source: normal lung tissue next to the tumor, taken at surgery. The source is a female donor with early-stage non-small cell lung cancer.

The sample holds many counts of this clonotype. This chain joins TRBV28 and TRBJ2-1, with 12 nucleotides matching TRBD2. Germline V lookup: CDR1 MDHEN, CDR2 SYDVKM. The CDR3 covers 15 residues. J gave up 13 bases and V 7 bases, and 14 bases lay outside the gene matches. CDR3 sequence reads: CASIEGLAGSSLQFF. The CDR3 DNA sequence: TGTGCCAGCATTGAAGGACTAGCGGGATCATCGTTACAGTTCTTC.

The rearrangement uses TRBV3-1 and TRBJ2-7; unclear D gene. V lost 0 bases, J lost 0 bases, and 9 bases lay in between. CDR3 length: 15 amino acids. Germline V gene sequence: CDR1 LGHDT, CDR2 YNNKEL (reference sequence). Written as DNA, the CDR3 is TGTGCCAGCAGCCAAGAGCGGACGAGCTCCTACGAGCAGTACTTC. It codes for CASSQERTSSYEQYF.

Of note for this clonotype: A much larger clone differs by one base, so this may be a read error. The chain employs TRBV30 and TRBJ1-1, with TRBD1 matching over 7 bases. Per germline, CDR1 GTSNPN and CDR2 SVGIG (reference sequence). This CDR3 is built from 12 residues. V was clipped by 2 bases and J by 13 bases; unmatched bases: 10. CDR3 loop: CAWSRQGQKVFF. The CDR3 nucleotides read TGTGCCTGGAGTCGACAGGGACAGAAGGTTTTCTTT.

By share, this clonotype counts as large (0.1 to 1%). The J gene is TRBJ1-1, the V gene TRBV5-1; D ambiguous. This CDR3 has 13 residues. V gave up 2 bases and J gave up 8 bases, with 13 bases separating them. Germline V gives CDR1 SGHRS, CDR2 YFSETQ. The DNA of the CDR3 is TGCGCCAGCAGCTTAAGCGATCCGAGGGAAGCTTTCTTT. Protein: CASSLSDPREAFF.

This clonotype was detected ten times or more. This may be a read error: a much more frequent sequence differs by one nucleotide. The rearrangement uses TRBV6-5 and TRBJ1-2; TRBD1 aligns across 8 bases. The CDR3 length is 14 residues. The germline V gene has CDR1 MNHEY and CDR2 SVGAGI. The chain's CDR3 is CASSSPSGGRGYNF. CDR3 DNA: TGTGCCAGCAGTTCTCCCTCAGGGGGCCGTGGCTACAACTTC.

This clonotype has ten or more counts. V is TRBV14 and J is TRBJ2-5, with no clear D. Germline CDR1 is SGHDN and CDR2 is FVKESK. The V end lost 4 bases, the J end lost 4 bases, and 10 bases lay between the germline ends. The CDR3 has 13 residues. The CDR3 loop reads CASSPRVGETQYF. The CDR3 coding sequence is TGTGCCAGCAGCCCAAGAGTAGGAGAGACCCAGTACTTC.

This clonotype was counted many times. A much larger clone lies one base from this, so it may be a read error. CDR3 region: CASSIRWSYGYNF. Here the CDR3 DNA reads TGTGCCAGCAGCATACGGTGGAGCTATGGCTACAACTTC. The chain joins TRBV3-1 to TRBJ1-2, with D unresolved. Germline V gene lookup returns CDR1 LGHDT and CDR2 YNNKEL (reference sequence). The CDR3 covers 13 residues.